This is a list of T cell receptor beta chains from one sample in a study of cytomegalovirus exposure and HLA in healthy donors. Sequencing used immunoSEQ multiplex PCR; TCRdb keeps in-frame clones, though not all of them. The data show 310,000 or so clones, around nine tenths seen once. The source material was PBMCs. The receptors stem from a young woman in good health and CMV-seronegative. Each CDR3 is given without its conserved first and last residue. The size field is filled for only some rows; it gives once, few, many or a size class.

v_gene: TRBV7-9
j_gene: TRBJ2-5
abundance: NA
CDR3aa: ASSSPGGGRNQETQY

v_gene: TRBV29-1
j_gene: TRBJ2-5
abundance: NA
CDR3aa: SVWRDQETQY

v_gene: TRBV11-3
j_gene: TRBJ2-3
abundance: NA
CDR3aa: ASSTGTARTDTQY

v_gene: TRBV5-1
j_gene: TRBJ1-3
abundance: NA
CDR3aa: ASSPWGDGNTIY

v_gene: TRBV19
j_gene: TRBJ1-2
abundance: few
CDR3aa: ASSIDVPYEDGYT

v_gene: TRBV9
j_gene: TRBJ2-2
abundance: NA
CDR3aa: ASSSRFLTGELF

v_gene: TRBV18
j_gene: TRBJ2-1
abundance: NA
CDR3aa: ASSLNRGEQF

v_gene: TRBV5-8
j_gene: TRBJ1-4
abundance: NA
CDR3aa: ASSWGQGAEKLF

v_gene: TRBV2
j_gene: TRBJ2-2
abundance: NA
CDR3aa: ASSSGTGVNTGELF

v_gene: TRBV9
j_gene: TRBJ2-3
abundance: NA
CDR3aa: AYRRVAGGPGTDTQY

v_gene: TRBV5-1
j_gene: TRBJ1-2
abundance: NA
CDR3aa: ASSPGGSSSNNYGYT

v_gene: TRBV6-4
j_gene: TRBJ1-5
abundance: NA
CDR3aa: ASSATGGSQPQH

v_gene: TRBV9
j_gene: TRBJ2-3
abundance: NA
CDR3aa: ASSLGFGGDTQY

v_gene: TRBV7-9
j_gene: TRBJ1-1
abundance: NA
CDR3aa: ASSFDGGMVPEAF

v_gene: TRBV4-1
j_gene: TRBJ2-7
abundance: NA
CDR3aa: ASSQEGGQVSYEQY

v_gene: TRBV29-1
j_gene: TRBJ1-2
abundance: NA
CDR3aa: SARDMTFGKNGYT

v_gene: TRBV6-1
j_gene: TRBJ1-1
abundance: NA
CDR3aa: ASSSPIERAF

v_gene: TRBV7-9
j_gene: TRBJ2-5
abundance: NA
CDR3aa: ASSLAHGAQETQY

v_gene: TRBV5-1
j_gene: TRBJ2-3
abundance: NA
CDR3aa: ASSLNIREYSTDTQY

v_gene: TRBV10-2
j_gene: TRBJ2-3
abundance: few
CDR3aa: ASMDRVRTDTQY

v_gene: TRBV2
j_gene: TRBJ1-4
abundance: NA
CDR3aa: ASTTQGAGEKLF

v_gene: TRBV7-6
j_gene: TRBJ2-7
abundance: NA
CDR3aa: ASSLGDSTSYEQY

v_gene: TRBV2
j_gene: TRBJ1-1
abundance: NA
CDR3aa: ASSSGRDREAF

v_gene: TRBV5-4
j_gene: TRBJ1-2
abundance: NA
CDR3aa: ASSSLGVLDGYT

v_gene: TRBV30
j_gene: TRBJ1-5
abundance: NA
CDR3aa: ASQGASNQPQH

v_gene: TRBV14
j_gene: TRBJ2-1
abundance: few
CDR3aa: ASSPTLAGGYNEQF

v_gene: TRBV2
j_gene: TRBJ1-2
abundance: NA
CDR3aa: ASRNRVLDYGYT

v_gene: TRBV9
j_gene: TRBJ2-3
abundance: NA
CDR3aa: ASSGHRDRITDTQY

v_gene: TRBV10-2
j_gene: TRBJ1-3
abundance: NA
CDR3aa: ASWDRGPGNTIY

v_gene: TRBV7-9
j_gene: TRBJ1-1
abundance: NA
CDR3aa: ASSFLGLDTEAF

v_gene: TRBV7-6
j_gene: TRBJ1-1
abundance: NA
CDR3aa: ASSSPQGENTEAF

v_gene: TRBV13
j_gene: TRBJ2-7
abundance: few
CDR3aa: ASSLGRTGYEQY

v_gene: TRBV25-1
j_gene: TRBJ1-2
abundance: NA
CDR3aa: ASSEGGGFGYGYT

v_gene: TRBV2
j_gene: TRBJ1-5
abundance: NA
CDR3aa: ASSGAGIGNQPQH

v_gene: TRBV4-1
j_gene: TRBJ1-4
abundance: few
CDR3aa: ASSQAGQATTNEKLF

v_gene: TRBV5-8
j_gene: TRBJ2-7
abundance: NA
CDR3aa: ASSWSTGANSYEQY

v_gene: TRBV7-9
j_gene: TRBJ1-4
abundance: NA
CDR3aa: ASSLLTAPNEKLF

v_gene: TRBV27
j_gene: TRBJ1-5
abundance: NA
CDR3aa: ASSLSGTGGRGNQPQH

v_gene: TRBV2
j_gene: TRBJ2-3
abundance: NA
CDR3aa: ASSKQGALTDTQY

v_gene: TRBV10-3
j_gene: TRBJ1-3
abundance: once
CDR3aa: AISEETPPGNTIY

v_gene: TRBV14
j_gene: TRBJ1-3
abundance: NA
CDR3aa: ASSPPRRDRAGNTIY

v_gene: TRBV6-5
j_gene: TRBJ2-3
abundance: NA
CDR3aa: ASSYSNAVGSQY

v_gene: TRBV27
j_gene: TRBJ2-2
abundance: once
CDR3aa: ASSLQSAGELF

v_gene: TRBV5-1
j_gene: TRBJ1-1
abundance: NA
CDR3aa: ASSTAAGNTEAF

v_gene: TRBV4-1
j_gene: TRBJ1-2
abundance: NA
CDR3aa: ASSQEGRVDGYT

v_gene: TRBV13
j_gene: TRBJ1-2
abundance: NA
CDR3aa: ASSPRDRGLYGYT

v_gene: TRBV29-1
j_gene: TRBJ2-7
abundance: NA
CDR3aa: SVVLGGGNHRSYKQY

v_gene: TRBV4-1
j_gene: TRBJ1-4
abundance: NA
CDR3aa: ASSQAPRQVYNEKLF

v_gene: TRBV5-1
j_gene: TRBJ2-5
abundance: NA
CDR3aa: ASSLQETQY

v_gene: TRBV5-4
j_gene: TRBJ1-4
abundance: few
CDR3aa: ASSHRDSLNEKLF

v_gene: TRBV6-6
j_gene: TRBJ2-2
abundance: NA
CDR3aa: ASSYSRPDITGELF

v_gene: TRBV5-4
j_gene: TRBJ2-1
abundance: once
CDR3aa: ASSLEPPTSGVGNEQF

v_gene: TRBV29-1
j_gene: TRBJ1-4
abundance: NA
CDR3aa: SVIQGNEKLF

v_gene: TRBV11-3
j_gene: TRBJ2-5
abundance: NA
CDR3aa: ASSLGTAGVLYQETQY